Presented here are 5 T cell receptor beta chains from one specimen sequenced in a study of naive and memory T cell subsets. An equimolar mix of two oligonucleotides served as the beta constant-region primer for TRBC1 and TRBC2. The ligated cDNA underwent four PCR rounds using SP2 and nested alpha and beta constant-region primers. TCRdb reprocessed the UMI-ligation and nested PCR reads via MiXCR and lists one record per CDR3 protein. The sample yields tens of thousands of distinct CDR3 sequences, over 7% seen once. Source material: central memory CD8+ T cells from blood. These receptors came from a human donor in good health.

In this sample, this clonotype turned up a few times. This chain uses TRBV29-1 with TRBJ1-2; D is undetermined. Germline V lookup: CDR1 SQVTM, CDR2 ANQGSEA. The CDR3 consists of 12 residues. V dropped 0 bases and J dropped 4 bases, with 6 bases sitting between them. CDR3 sequence: CSVEDLTYGYTF. The CDR3 coding sequence is TGCAGCGTTGAAGATTTGACCTATGGCTACACCTTC. Full variable domain (outside the CDR3, taken from reference TRBV29-1 and TRBJ1-2): SAVISQKPSRDICQRGTSLTIQCQVDSQVTMMFWYRQQPGQSLTLIATANQGSEATYESGFVIDKFPISRPNLTFSTLTVSNMSPEDSSIYLCSVEDLTYGYTFGSGTRLTVV.

This clonotype was recorded many times. V gene TRBV5-5 combines with J gene TRBJ1-5; D is ambiguous. Germline lookup yields CDR1 SGHKS and CDR2 YYEKEE (reference sequence). This CDR3 region has 14 residues. With 0 bases removed from V and 3 bases from J, the gap between germline ends came to 7 bases. The CDR3 DNA sequence: TGTGCCAGCAGCTTGGGGCAGTCCAATCAGCCCCAGCATTTT. Protein: CASSLGQSNQPQHF.

By sample fraction, this clonotype is medium-sized (0.01 to 0.1%). The gene calls are TRBV30 and TRBJ2-3; 7 positions match TRBD2. V shed 2 bases and J 5 bases; nucleotides not matched to a gene: 10. Germline CDR1 and CDR2: GTSNPN and SVGIG (reference sequence). There are 15 residues in the CDR3. DNA for the CDR3: TGTGCCTGGAGTTGGTCGGGAGGTACTGGAGATACGCAGTATTTT. Amino acid sequence: CAWSWSGGTGDTQYF.

This clonotype has at least ten counts. The rearrangement joins TRBV19 to TRBJ1-5, with D hard to call. V lost 3 bases to trimming and J lost 6 bases, with 9 bases between them. This CDR3 has 13 amino acids. Germline V gene data show CDR1 as LNHDA and CDR2 as SQIVND (reference sequence). The CDR3 nucleotides are TGTGCCAGTAGTATGGAGTCTACTCAGCCCCAGCATTTT. Amino acid sequence: CASSMESTQPQHF.

The CDR3 nucleotides read TGTGCCAGTAGTGTACGGGCCGCCTACGAGCAGTACTTC. Translating it yields CASSVRAAYEQYF. This chain joins TRBV19 and TRBJ2-7; D is ambiguous. The CDR3 extends over 13 amino acids. V lost 5 bases, J lost 2 bases, and 10 bases lay in between. Germline CDR1 and CDR2: LNHDA and SQIVND (reference sequence).